The T cell receptor (beta chain) described here comes from a study of blood T cells in healthy people across ages. This CDR3 is 14 amino acids long. V was trimmed by 3 bases and J by 4 bases, leaving 13 bases between them. Germline assignment: CDR1 MNHNS and CDR2 SASEGT. Combining a sample-barcoded 5' primer with a J-beta primer mix, a second PCR ran for about 7 to 12 cycles. TCRdb fed the 5' RACE reads into MiXCR, producing one record per CDR3 protein. The sample lists 650,000 or so distinct CDR3 sequences, 52% occurring once. Overall study findings and caveats: Strongly correlated with naive T cell percentage was TCR beta diversity. Fewer expanded clones and more diversity marked long-lived versus aged donors.

Approximately 9.7 milliliters was the volume of peripheral blood drawn from each donor. PBMCs were isolated at a quantity of at least 6.5 million per sample. This clonotype turned up a few times. Its antigen is not identified. The chain is built from TRBV6-1 and TRBJ2-7; TRBD1 might be the D (5 bases). The TCR sequence derives from a woman aged 80 or over in good health. Sequenced: blood. The DNA of the CDR3 is TGTGCCAGCAGTGAGCAAAGGGGCAGTTACGAGCAGTACTTC. This codes for CASSEQRGSYEQYF.